This T cell receptor beta chain was obtained from a study of T cell repertoires in cytomegalovirus infection. The wider study: Indications came from public TCR beta signatures; they pointed to CMV infection and to a matching HLA type.

This CDR3 comprises 16 residues. Germline CDR1 reads DFQATT; CDR2 reads SNEGSKA (reference sequence). Trimming removed 0 bases from V and 5 bases from J; junction bases left unmatched: 6. Study-level results: Pooled public TCR beta family frequency picked out CMV carriers with the relevant HLA. What dominated the ex vivo response were HLA-C-restricted CMV-specific TCR beta clonotypes.

TCRdb re-called the reads with MiXCR, one entry per CDR3 protein. In the table there are around 740,000 distinct CDR3 sequences, roughly 36% of which are singletons. About this clonotype itself: Its antigen is undetermined.

The chain carries TRBV20-1 and TRBJ1-6; 8 nucleotides line up with TRBD1. Sequencing was done on a sample of PBMCs. The TCR comes from a human donor in good health (CMV status not recorded). Some clones in this sample may be carry-over from other donors' samples. The CDR3, as DNA: TGCAGTGCTAGAGATGGACAGGGCCTCCATAATTCACCCCTCCACTTT. Its translation: CSARDGQGLHNSPLHF.